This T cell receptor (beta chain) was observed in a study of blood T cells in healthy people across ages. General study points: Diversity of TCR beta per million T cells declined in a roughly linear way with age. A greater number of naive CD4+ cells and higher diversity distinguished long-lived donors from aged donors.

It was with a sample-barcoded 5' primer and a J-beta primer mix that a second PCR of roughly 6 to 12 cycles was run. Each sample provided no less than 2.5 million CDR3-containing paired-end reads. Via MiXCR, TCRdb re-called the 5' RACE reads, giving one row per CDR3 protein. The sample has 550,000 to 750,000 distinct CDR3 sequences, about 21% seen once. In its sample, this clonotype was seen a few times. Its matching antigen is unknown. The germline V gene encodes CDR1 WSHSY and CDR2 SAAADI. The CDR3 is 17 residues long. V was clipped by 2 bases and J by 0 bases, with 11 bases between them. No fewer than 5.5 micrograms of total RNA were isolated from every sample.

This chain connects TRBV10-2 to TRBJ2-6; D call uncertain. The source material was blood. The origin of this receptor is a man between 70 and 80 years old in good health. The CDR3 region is CASSETSSSSGANVLTF. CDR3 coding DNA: TGCGCCAGCAGTGAGACCAGTTCCAGCTCTGGGGCCAACGTCCTGACTTTC.